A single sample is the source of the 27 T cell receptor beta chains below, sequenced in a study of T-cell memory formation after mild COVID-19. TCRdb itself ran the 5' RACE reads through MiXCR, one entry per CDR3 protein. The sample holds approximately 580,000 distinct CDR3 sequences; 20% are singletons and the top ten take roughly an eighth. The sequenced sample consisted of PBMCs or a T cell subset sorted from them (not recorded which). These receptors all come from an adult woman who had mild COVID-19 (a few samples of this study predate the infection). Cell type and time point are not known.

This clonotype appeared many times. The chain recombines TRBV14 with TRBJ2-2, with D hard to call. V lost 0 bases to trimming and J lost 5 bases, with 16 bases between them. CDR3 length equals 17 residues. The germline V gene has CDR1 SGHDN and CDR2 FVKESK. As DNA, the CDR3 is TGTGCCAGCAGCCAAGAATTTGTGCCCATCCCGACCGGGGAGCTGTTTTTT. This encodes CASSQEFVPIPTGELFF.

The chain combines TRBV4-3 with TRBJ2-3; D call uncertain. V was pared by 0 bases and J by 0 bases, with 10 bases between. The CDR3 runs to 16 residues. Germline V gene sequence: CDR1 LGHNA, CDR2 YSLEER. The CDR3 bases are TGCGCCAGCAGCCAAGAAGTTCAGATTAGCACAGATACGCAGTATTTT. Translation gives CASSQEVQISTDTQYF.

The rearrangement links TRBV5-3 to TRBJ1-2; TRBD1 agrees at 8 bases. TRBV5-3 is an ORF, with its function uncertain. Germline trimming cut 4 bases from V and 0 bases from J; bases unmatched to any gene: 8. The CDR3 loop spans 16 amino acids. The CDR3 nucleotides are TGTGCCAGAAGCCCTTATACAGGGGGTTCTAACTATGGCTACACCTTC. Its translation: CARSPYTGGSNYGYTF.

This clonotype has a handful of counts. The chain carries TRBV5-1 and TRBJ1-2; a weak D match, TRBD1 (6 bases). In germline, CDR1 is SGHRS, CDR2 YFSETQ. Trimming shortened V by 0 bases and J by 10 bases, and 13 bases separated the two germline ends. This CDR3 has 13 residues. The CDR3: CASSLATGSDYTF. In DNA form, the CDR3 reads TGCGCCAGCAGCTTGGCCACAGGGAGCGACTACACCTTC.

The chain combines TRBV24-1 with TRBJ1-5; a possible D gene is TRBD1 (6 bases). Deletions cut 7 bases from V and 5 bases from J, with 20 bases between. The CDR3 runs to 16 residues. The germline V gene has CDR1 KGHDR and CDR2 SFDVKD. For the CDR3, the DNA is TGTGCCACCAGCCCCCTCCCGGACAGAAGTCATCAGCCCCAGCATTTT. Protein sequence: CATSPLPDRSHQPQHF.

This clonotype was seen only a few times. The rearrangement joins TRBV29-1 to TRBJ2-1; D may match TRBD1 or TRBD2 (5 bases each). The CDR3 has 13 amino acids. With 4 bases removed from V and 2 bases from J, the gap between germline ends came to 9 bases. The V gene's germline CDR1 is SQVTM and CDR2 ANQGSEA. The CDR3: CSVGDGPYNEQFF. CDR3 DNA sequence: TGCAGCGTTGGGGACGGACCCTACAATGAGCAGTTCTTC.

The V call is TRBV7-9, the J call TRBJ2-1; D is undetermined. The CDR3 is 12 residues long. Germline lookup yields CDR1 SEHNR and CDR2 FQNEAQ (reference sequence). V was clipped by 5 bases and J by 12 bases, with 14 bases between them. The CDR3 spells CASSPYMESQFF. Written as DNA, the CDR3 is TGTGCCAGCAGCCCATACATGGAGTCGCAGTTCTTC.

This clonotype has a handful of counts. The CDR3 region is CASSSDDSLPGNTIYF. CDR3 in DNA: TGCGCCAGCAGCTCGGACGACAGCCTTCCTGGAAACACCATATATTTT. V and J are TRBV5-1 and TRBJ1-3; D might be TRBD1 (5 bases). The germline gives CDR1 SGHRS, CDR2 YFSETQ. V lost 3 bases to trimming and J lost 2 bases, with 15 bases between them. The CDR3 length is 16 residues.

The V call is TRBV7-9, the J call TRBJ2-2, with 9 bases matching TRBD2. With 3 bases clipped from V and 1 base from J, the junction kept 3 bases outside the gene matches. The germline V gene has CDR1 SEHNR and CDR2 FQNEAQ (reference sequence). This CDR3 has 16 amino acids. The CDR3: CASSLASGMNTGELFF. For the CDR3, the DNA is TGTGCCAGCAGCTTGGCTAGCGGGATGAACACCGGGGAGCTGTTTTTT.

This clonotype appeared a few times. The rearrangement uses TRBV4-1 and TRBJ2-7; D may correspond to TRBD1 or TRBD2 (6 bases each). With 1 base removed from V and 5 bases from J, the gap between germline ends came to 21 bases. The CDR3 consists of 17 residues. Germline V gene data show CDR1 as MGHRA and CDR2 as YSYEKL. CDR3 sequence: CASSQGVGGQGPHEQYF. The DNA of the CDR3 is TGCGCCAGCAGCCAAGGGGTCGGGGGACAAGGCCCTCACGAGCAGTACTTC.

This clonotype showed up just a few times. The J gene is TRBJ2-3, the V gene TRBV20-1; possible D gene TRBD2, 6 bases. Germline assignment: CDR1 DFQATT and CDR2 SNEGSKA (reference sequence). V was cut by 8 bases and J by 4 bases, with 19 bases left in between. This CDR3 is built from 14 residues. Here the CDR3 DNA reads TGCAGTACCCGACGGAGGGCCGGGGCAGATACGCAGTATTTT. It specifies CSTRRRAGADTQYF.

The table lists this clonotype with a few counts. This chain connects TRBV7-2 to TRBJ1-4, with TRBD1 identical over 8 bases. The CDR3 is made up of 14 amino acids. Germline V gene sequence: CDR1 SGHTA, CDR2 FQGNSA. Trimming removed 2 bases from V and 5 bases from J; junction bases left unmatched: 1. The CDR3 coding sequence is TGTGCCAGCAGCTTATGGACAGGGAATGAAAAACTGTTTTTT. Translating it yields CASSLWTGNEKLFF. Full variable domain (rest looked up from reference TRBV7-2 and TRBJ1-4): GAGVSQSPSNKVTEKGKDVELRCDPISGHTALYWYRQSLGQGLEFLIYFQGNSAPDKSGLPSDRFSAERTGGSVSTLTIQRTQQEDSAVYLCASSLWTGNEKLFFGSGTQLSVL.

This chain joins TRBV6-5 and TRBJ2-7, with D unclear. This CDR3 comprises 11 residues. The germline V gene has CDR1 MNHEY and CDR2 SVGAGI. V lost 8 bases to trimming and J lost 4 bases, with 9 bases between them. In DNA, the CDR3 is TGTGCCAGCGGGATGTGGTACGAGCAGTACTTC. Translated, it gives CASGMWYEQYF.

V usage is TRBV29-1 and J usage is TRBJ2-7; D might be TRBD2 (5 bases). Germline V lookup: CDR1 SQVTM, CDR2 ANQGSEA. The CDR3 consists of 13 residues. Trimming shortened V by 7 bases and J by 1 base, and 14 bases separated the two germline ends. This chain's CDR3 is CSARPGGSYEQYF. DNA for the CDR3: TGCAGCGCCCGACCCGGCGGGTCCTACGAGCAGTACTTC.

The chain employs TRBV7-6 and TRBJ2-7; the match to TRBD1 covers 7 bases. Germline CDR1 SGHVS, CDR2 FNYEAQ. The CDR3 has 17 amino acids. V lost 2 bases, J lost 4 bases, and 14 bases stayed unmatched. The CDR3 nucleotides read TGTGCCAGCAGCTTAACCGCTAGACAGGGAAGGGGGTACGAGCAGTACTTC. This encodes CASSLTARQGRGYEQYF.

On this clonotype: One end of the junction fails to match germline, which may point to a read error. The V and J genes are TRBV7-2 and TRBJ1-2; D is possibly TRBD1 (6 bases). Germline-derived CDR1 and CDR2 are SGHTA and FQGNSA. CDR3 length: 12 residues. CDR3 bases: TGTGCCAGCAGCTTAGCGCCCGGGGGGCCCGTCTTC. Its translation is CASSLAPGGPVF.

CDR3 sequence reads: CASNHDANEQFF. In nucleotides, the CDR3 is TGTGCCAGCAATCATGATGCCAATGAGCAGTTCTTC. The V and J genes are TRBV7-9 and TRBJ2-1; D not certain. V lost 7 bases to trimming and J lost 6 bases, with 10 bases between them. Germline CDR1 is SEHNR and CDR2 is FQNEAQ (reference sequence). CDR3 size: 12 residues.

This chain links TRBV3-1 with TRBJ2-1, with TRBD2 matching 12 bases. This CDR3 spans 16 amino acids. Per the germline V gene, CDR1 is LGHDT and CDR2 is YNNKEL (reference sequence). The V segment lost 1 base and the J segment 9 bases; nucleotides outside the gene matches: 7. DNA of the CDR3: TGTGCCAGCAGCCAAGGGTCTAGCGGGGGGGCGGTTGAGCAGTTCTTC. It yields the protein CASSQGSSGGAVEQFF.

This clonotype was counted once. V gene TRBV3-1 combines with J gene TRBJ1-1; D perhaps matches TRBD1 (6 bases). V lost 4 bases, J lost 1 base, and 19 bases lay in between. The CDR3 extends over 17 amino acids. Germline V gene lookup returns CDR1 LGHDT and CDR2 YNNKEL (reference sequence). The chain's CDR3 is CASSPRLYLQGNTEAFF. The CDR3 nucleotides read TGTGCCAGCAGCCCGCGGCTCTATTTACAGGGGAACACTGAAGCTTTCTTT.

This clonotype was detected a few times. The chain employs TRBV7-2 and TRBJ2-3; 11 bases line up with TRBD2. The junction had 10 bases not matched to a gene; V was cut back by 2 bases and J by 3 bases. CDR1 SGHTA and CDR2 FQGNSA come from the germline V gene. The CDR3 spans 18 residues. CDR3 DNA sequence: TGTGCCAGCAGCTTAATACTAGCGGGAGAAGGGTTGACAGATACGCAGTATTTT. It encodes CASSLILAGEGLTDTQYF.

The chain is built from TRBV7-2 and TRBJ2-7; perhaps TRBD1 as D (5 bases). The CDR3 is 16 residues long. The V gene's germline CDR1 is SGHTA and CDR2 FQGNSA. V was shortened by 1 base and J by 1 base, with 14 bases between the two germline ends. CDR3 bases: TGTGCCAGCAGCTTAGTAGGGCAGGGATCTTCCTACGAGCAGTACTTC. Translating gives CASSLVGQGSSYEQYF.

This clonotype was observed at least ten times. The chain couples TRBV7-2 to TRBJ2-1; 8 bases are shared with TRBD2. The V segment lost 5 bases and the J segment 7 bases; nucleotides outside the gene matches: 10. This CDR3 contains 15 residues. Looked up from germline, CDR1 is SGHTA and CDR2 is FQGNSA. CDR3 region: CASSLGGRPGNEQFF. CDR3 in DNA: TGTGCCAGCAGCCTGGGCGGGAGGCCGGGAAATGAGCAGTTCTTC.

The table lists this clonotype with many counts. The CDR3 DNA is TGCAGTTCGCTAGGGGGGGACAATCAGCCCCAGCATTTT. It is translated as CSSLGGDNQPQHF. The chain joins TRBV20-1 to TRBJ1-5; a weak D match, TRBD1 (6 bases). Trimming removed 8 bases from V and 3 bases from J, with 14 bases in between. This CDR3 region has 13 residues. Looked up from germline, CDR1 is DFQATT and CDR2 is SNEGSKA (reference sequence).

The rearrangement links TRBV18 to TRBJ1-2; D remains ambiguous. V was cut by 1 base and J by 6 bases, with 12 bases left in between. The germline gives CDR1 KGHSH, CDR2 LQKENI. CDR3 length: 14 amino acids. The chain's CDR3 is CASSPLDLANGYTF. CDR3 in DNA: TGTGCCAGCTCACCACTGGACCTAGCCAATGGCTACACCTTC.

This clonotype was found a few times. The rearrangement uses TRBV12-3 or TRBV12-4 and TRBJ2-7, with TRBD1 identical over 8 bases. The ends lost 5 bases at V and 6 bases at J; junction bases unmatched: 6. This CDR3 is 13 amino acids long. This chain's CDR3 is CASSPSDRAEQYF. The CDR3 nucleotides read TGTGCCAGCAGTCCTTCGGACAGGGCCGAGCAGTACTTC.

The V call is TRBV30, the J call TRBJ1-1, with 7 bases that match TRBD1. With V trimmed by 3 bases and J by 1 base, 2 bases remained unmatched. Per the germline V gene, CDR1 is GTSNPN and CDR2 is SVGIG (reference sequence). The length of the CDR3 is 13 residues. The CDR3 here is CAWSWDRNTEAFF. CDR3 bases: TGTGCCTGGAGCTGGGACAGGAACACTGAAGCTTTCTTT.

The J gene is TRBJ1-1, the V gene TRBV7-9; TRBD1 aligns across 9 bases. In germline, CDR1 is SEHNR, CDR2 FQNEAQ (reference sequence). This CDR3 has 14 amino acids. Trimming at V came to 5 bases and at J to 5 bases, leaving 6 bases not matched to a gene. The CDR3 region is CASSPGQGRTEAFF. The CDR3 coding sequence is TGTGCCAGCAGCCCCGGACAGGGGCGAACTGAAGCTTTCTTT.